These 17 T cell receptor beta chains originate from one sample sequenced in a study of cytomegalovirus exposure and HLA in healthy donors. The PCR employed 60 Vbeta primers together with 13 Jbeta primers. Libraries were prepared by immunoSEQ multiplex PCR; TCRdb keeps only in-frame clonotypes and omits some of them. This table has hundreds of thousands of clones, roughly 89% appearing once. Sequencing input: PBMCs. These receptors were obtained from a woman in her late teens or twenties in good health and CMV-seronegative.

The chain employs TRBV6-6 and TRBJ1-6; D is ambiguous. V lost 11 bases and J 7 bases, leaving 18 bases between the germline ends. The CDR3 runs to 14 residues. Per germline, CDR1 MNHNY and CDR2 SVGAGI (reference sequence). As DNA, the CDR3 is TGTGCCCAAGAAAAAAATAAGCCCAATTCACCCCTCCACTTT. Translating it yields CAQEKNKPNSPLHF.

This chain joins TRBV7-2 and TRBJ2-7, with 11 positions matching TRBD2. The CDR3 spans 16 residues. CDR1 and CDR2 from the germline V gene are SGHTA and FQGNSA. Trimming at V came to 6 bases and at J to 2 bases, leaving 9 bases not matched to a gene. CDR3 bases: TGTGCCAGCAGTTATAGCGGGGGGGGGTCCCCCTACGAGCAGTACTTC. Translated: CASSYSGGGSPYEQYF.

This clone came up a few times. V is TRBV21-1 and J is TRBJ2-7; the D segment call TRBD1 is taken from the table without a DNA check. TRBV21-1 is a known pseudogene. The CDR3 consists of 11 residues. The CDR3 sequence: CASFPGYEQYF. As DNA, the CDR3 is TGTGCCAGCTTTCCAGGGTACGAGCAGTACTTC.

The gene calls are TRBV4-2 and TRBJ2-5; 10 positions agree with TRBD2. Germline values: CDR1 LGHNA, CDR2 YNFKEQ. The ends lost 4 bases at V and 2 bases at J; junction bases unmatched: 10. The CDR3 loop spans 17 amino acids. The CDR3 loop is CASSRAVDSGGQETQYF. The DNA for the CDR3 is TGTGCCAGCAGCCGGGCCGTGGATAGCGGGGGGCAAGAGACCCAGTACTTC.

The J gene is TRBJ1-6, the V gene TRBV7-6; no firm D call. The length of the CDR3 is 15 residues. Germline CDR1 is SGHVS and CDR2 is FNYEAQ. Trimming pared 0 bases from V and 11 bases from J, leaving 14 bases between. The chain's CDR3 is CASSLASGTGAPLHF. The CDR3 nucleotides are TGTGCCAGCAGCTTAGCGTCGGGAACTGGGGCACCCCTCCACTTT.

About this clone itself: An end of the junction differs from the germline gene, which may be a read error. V gene TRBV7-7 combines with J gene TRBJ2-7, with TRBD1 matching 8 bases. The CDR3 is 16 residues long. From germline, CDR1 is SSHAT and CDR2 FNYEAQ (reference sequence). The CDR3 DNA reads TGTGCTAGCAGCTTAGCGCTGGACAGGGTGTCCGACGAGCAGTACTTC. It is translated as CASSLALDRVSDEQYF.

The V and J genes are TRBV5-1 and TRBJ1-1; the D gene is possibly TRBD1 (6 bases). Per germline, CDR1 SGHRS and CDR2 YFSETQ. The V gene lost 0 bases and the J gene lost 4 bases, with 13 bases spanning the gap. This CDR3 spans 15 amino acids. The DNA of the CDR3 is TGCGCCAGCAGCTTGGTATCGTCAGGGGTCACTGAAGCTTTCTTT. Translated, it gives CASSLVSSGVTEAFF.

The V gene is TRBV9, the J gene TRBJ2-1, with 11 nucleotides matching TRBD2. The CDR3 sequence is 16 residues long. Germline trimming cut 2 bases from V and 7 bases from J; bases unmatched to any gene: 8. The germline CDR1 and CDR2 sequences are SGDLS and YYNGEE. The CDR3 protein is CASSVSGGAAWNEQFF. In DNA form, the CDR3 reads TGTGCCAGCAGCGTTAGCGGGGGGGCCGCTTGGAATGAGCAGTTCTTC.

For the CDR3, the DNA is TGTGCCAGCAGCGGGACTAGCGGGGGTTGTGGGGTTTTTGAAAAACTGTTTTTT. As protein: CASSGTSGGCGVFEKLFF. The rearrangement joins TRBV9 to TRBJ1-4, with D tentatively TRBD1 (5 bases). The CDR3 has 18 amino acids. The germline V gene has CDR1 SGDLS and CDR2 YYNGEE. V was pared by 3 bases and J by 7 bases, with 25 bases between.

The chain employs TRBV23-1 and TRBJ1-2; 8 bases line up with TRBD1. TRBV23-1 is annotated as an ORF whose role is uncertain. J was trimmed by 4 bases and V by 6 bases; bases with no gene match: 4. This CDR3 is 13 amino acids long. CDR3 sequence (DNA): TGCGCCAGCAGCAGGGGGCCCGGCTATGGCTACACCTTC. It yields the protein CASSRGPGYGYTF.

The chain is built from TRBV5-1 and TRBJ1-4, with D possibly being TRBD1 (5 bases). This CDR3 is built from 16 residues. Trimming took 0 bases from V and 7 from J, leaving 16 bases between them. Germline lookup yields CDR1 SGHRS and CDR2 YFSETQ. The CDR3 DNA is TGCGCCAGCAGCTTGGCCGCGCAGGGAAGTGGTGAAAAACTGTTTTTT. Protein sequence: CASSLAAQGSGEKLFF.

This clone occurred a few times. V gene TRBV6-6 combines with J gene TRBJ1-1; TRBD1 matches at 8 bases. V lost 1 base to trimming and J lost 3 bases; unmatched junction nucleotides: 7. Germline CDR1 MNHNY, CDR2 SVGAGI (reference sequence). The CDR3 covers 16 residues. Here the CDR3 reads CASSYYRGMKDTEAFF. CDR3 nucleotides: TGTGCCAGCAGTTACTACAGGGGGATGAAGGACACTGAAGCTTTCTTT.

V is TRBV6-5 and J is TRBJ1-2, with a tentative D call TRBD1 (5 bases). The CDR3 runs to 14 residues. V was pared by 4 bases and J by 4 bases, with 13 bases between. Germline V CDR1 and CDR2: MNHEY, SVGAGI. CDR3 in amino acids: CASSLAREIYGYTF. The DNA of the CDR3 is TGTGCCAGCAGTTTGGCCAGGGAAATCTATGGCTACACCTTC.

The rearrangement joins TRBV15 to TRBJ2-6, with 8 bases matching TRBD1. The CDR3 spans 19 residues. Germline lookup yields CDR1 LNHNV and CDR2 YYDKDF (reference sequence). The V and J ends lost 0 bases and 0 bases, in that order; junction bases with no gene match: 7. The CDR3 DNA follows: TGTGCCACCAGCAGAGAGAGGACAGGGATTTACTCTGGGGCCAACGTCCTGACTTTC. Its translation is CATSRERTGIYSGANVLTF.

This clone has just one count. The rearrangement links TRBV6-5 to TRBJ1-1; D not certain. CDR1 and CDR2 (germline): MNHEY, SVGAGI. This CDR3 contains 13 residues. Trimming stripped 6 bases from V and 5 bases from J, with 13 bases between. The CDR3, as DNA: TGTGCCAGCAGCGGGCCTGGAGGGACTGAAGCTTTCTTT. This gives the protein CASSGPGGTEAFF.

The rearrangement links TRBV6-1 to TRBJ1-5, with TRBD1 matching over 8 bases. V trimming: 4 bases; J trimming: 9 bases; junction bases outside the gene matches: 14. The CDR3 contains 16 residues. CDR1 is MNHNS, CDR2 SASEGT, per germline. The CDR3 region has the DNA TGTGCCAGCAGTGGTCCCGGGACAGGTCCCTCGGGGCCCCAGCATTTT. It translates to CASSGPGTGPSGPQHF.

The CDR3 DNA sequence: TGTGCCATCAGTGAGCTGTTAGGACAGGCCAATAACTATGGCTACACCTTC. Translating it yields CAISELLGQANNYGYTF. This rearrangement joins TRBV10-3 to TRBJ1-2, with TRBD1 matching 7 bases. J was trimmed by 1 base and V by 2 bases; bases with no gene match: 10. This CDR3 is 17 amino acids long. Germline CDR1 reads ENHRY; CDR2 reads SYGVKD.